This TCR beta chain comes out of a study of OX40 agonist ivuxolimab in advanced cancers. After removal of 8 bases from V and 5 bases from J, the junction contained 7 bases not matched to a gene. Germline V gives CDR1 LNHNV, CDR2 YYDKDF (reference sequence). The CDR3 is 13 amino acids. TCRdb keeps only in-frame clones here, not all; method: immunoSEQ multiplex PCR. In the table there are 65,000 to 80,000 clones, 70% to 90% of which are singletons. The clonotype originates from an adult with an advanced solid tumor such as melanoma, head and neck, liver or kidney cancer. Sequenced here: CD4+ or CD8+ T cells sorted from blood, sampled in a trial of the OX40 agonist ivuxolimab. This chain connects TRBV15 to TRBJ1-2, with TRBD1 matching over 8 bases. The CDR3 bases are TGTGCCACCGCGCCGGGACAGGAGTATGGCTACACCTTC. Protein sequence: CATAPGQEYGYTF.